This T cell receptor (beta chain) was identified in a study of T cell repertoires in cytomegalovirus infection. This clonotype was counted only a few times. As yet, its antigen is unknown. Broader study findings: Cumulative public TCR beta family frequency identified CMV carriers with the relevant HLA.

The CDR3 contains 15 residues. In germline, CDR1 is DFQATT, CDR2 SNEGSKA (reference sequence). V lost 1 base and J lost 1, with 13 bases in between. TCRdb analysed the reads with MiXCR anew, one entry per CDR3 protein. The repertoire holds around 210,000 distinct CDR3 sequences, with 5% to 8.5% as singletons. The sequenced material came from PBMCs. The chain joins TRBV20-1 to TRBJ1-1; no definite D call. This clonotype originated in a human donor in good health (CMV status not recorded). Some clones in this sample may be carry-over from other donors' samples. DNA for the CDR3: TGCAGTGCTAGAGTCCCGTCCGGCCCGAACACTGAAGCTTTCTTT. It yields the protein CSARVPSGPNTEAFF.